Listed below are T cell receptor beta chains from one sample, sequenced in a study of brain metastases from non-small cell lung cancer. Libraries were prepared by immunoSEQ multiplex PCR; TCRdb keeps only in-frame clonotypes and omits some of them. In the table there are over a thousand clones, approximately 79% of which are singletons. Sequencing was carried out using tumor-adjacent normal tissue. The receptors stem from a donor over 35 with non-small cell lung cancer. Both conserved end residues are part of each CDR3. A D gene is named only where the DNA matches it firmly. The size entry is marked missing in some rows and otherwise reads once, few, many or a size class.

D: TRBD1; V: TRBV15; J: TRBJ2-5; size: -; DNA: TGTGCCACCAGCAAGGTCAGGGGGGAGACCCAGTACTTC; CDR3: CATSKVRGETQYF
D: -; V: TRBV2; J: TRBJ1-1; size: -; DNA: TGTGCCAGCAGTTCCCCAGGGTTACAGGGGAACACTGAAGCTTTCTTT; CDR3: CASSSPGLQGNTEAFF
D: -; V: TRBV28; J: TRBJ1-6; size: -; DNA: TGTGCCAGCAGTGGCCGGGACATAATTTATAATTCACCCCTTCACTTT; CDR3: CASSGRDIIYNSPLHF
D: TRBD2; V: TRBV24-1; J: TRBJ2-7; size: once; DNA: TGTGCCACCAGTGATACCGGGACTAGTATCTACGAGCAGTACTTC; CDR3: CATSDTGTSIYEQYF
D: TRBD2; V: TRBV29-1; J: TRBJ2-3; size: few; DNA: TGCAGCGTTGCTGGGACTAGCGGGGGGGCTGACACAGATACGCAGTATTTT; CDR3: CSVAGTSGGADTDTQYF
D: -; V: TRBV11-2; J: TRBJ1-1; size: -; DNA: TGTGCCAGCAGCCATCAGGTTCGGGGTGGTAACACTGAAGCTTTCTTT; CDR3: CASSHQVRGGNTEAFF
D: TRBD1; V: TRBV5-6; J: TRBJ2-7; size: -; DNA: TGTGCCAGCACCCTAGATGGTAGGGGGCTCGGCGAGCAGTACTTC; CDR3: CASTLDGRGLGEQYF
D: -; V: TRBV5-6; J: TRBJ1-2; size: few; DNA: TGTGCCAGCAGCTTTCGGCCTAACTATGGCTACACCTTC; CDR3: CASSFRPNYGYTF
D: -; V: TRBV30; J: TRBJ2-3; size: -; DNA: TGTGCCTGGGGAGGACGCGGGCGGGTAGATACGCAGTATTTT; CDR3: CAWGGRGRVDTQYF
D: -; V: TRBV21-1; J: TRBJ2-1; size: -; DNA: TGTGCCAGCAGATCGCGCTTAGCACACCATTCCGACAATGAGCAGTTCTTC; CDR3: CASRSRLAHHSDNEQFF
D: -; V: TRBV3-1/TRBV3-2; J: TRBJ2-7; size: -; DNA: TGTGCCAGCAGCCCGCCTAGCGCAAGCTCCTACGAGCAGTACTTC; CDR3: CASSPPSASSYEQYF
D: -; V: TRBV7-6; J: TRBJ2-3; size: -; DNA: TGTGCCAGCAGCTTATCGTTCGGAGATACGCAGTATTTT; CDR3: CASSLSFGDTQYF
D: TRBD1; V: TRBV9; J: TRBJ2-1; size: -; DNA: TGTGCCAGCAGCGCCTCCCACCGGGGACAGGGCATTGGCAATGAGCAGTTCTTC; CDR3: CASSASHRGQGIGNEQFF